What follows are 27 T cell receptor beta chains derived from one specimen sequenced in a study of blood T cell repertoires in COVID-19. Method: immunoSEQ multiplex PCR; TCRdb's copy keeps in-frame clones and lacks some. Among more than 60,000 clones listed, 90% were seen once. The material sequenced was peripheral blood. The receptor source for this set is a man in his forties or fifties with acute or convalescent COVID-19.

The rearrangement uses TRBV5-4 and TRBJ1-4; D is perhaps TRBD1 (6 bases). This CDR3 has 16 residues. Trimming stripped 4 bases from V and 0 bases from J, with 13 bases between. Germline assignment: CDR1 SGHNT and CDR2 YYREEE (reference sequence). In nucleotides, the CDR3 is TGTGCCAGCAGCCTAGGGGGGGCTCCAACTAATGAAAAACTGTTTTTT. It encodes CASSLGGAPTNEKLFF.

The CDR3 protein is CASSGRTSGSRDTQYF. The CDR3 nucleotides are TGTGCCAGCAGCGGACGGACTAGCGGGAGCCGAGATACGCAGTATTTT. The chain carries TRBV9 and TRBJ2-3, with 13 positions matching TRBD2. Looked up from germline, CDR1 is SGDLS and CDR2 is YYNGEE. This CDR3 spans 16 amino acids. The J segment lost 5 bases and the V segment lost 3 bases, leaving 6 bases of the junction unmatched. The complete variable domain, with remaining parts taken from reference TRBV9 and TRBJ2-3, reads DSGVTQTPKHLITATGQRVTLRCSPRSGDLSVYWYQQSLDQGLQFLIQYYNGEERAKGNILERFSAQQFPDLHSELNLSSLELGDSALYFCASSGRTSGSRDTQYFGPGTRLTVL.

This clone appeared once. V usage is TRBV10-3 and J usage is TRBJ1-1; 7 bases are shared with TRBD1. J was trimmed by 0 bases and V by 0 bases; bases with no gene match: 4. The CDR3 is made up of 16 amino acids. The germline CDR1 and CDR2 sequences are ENHRY and SYGVKD. The CDR3 nucleotides are TGTGCCATCAGTGAGTCAAGGGGGCTTATGAACACTGAAGCTTTCTTT. Its protein is CAISESRGLMNTEAFF.

This clone was counted between two and nine times. The chain employs TRBV29-1 and TRBJ2-1; 9 bases are a match to TRBD2. V lost 1 base and J lost 6; bases outside the gene matches: 7. Looked up from germline, CDR1 is SQVTM and CDR2 is ANQGSEA. The CDR3 runs to 15 residues. The CDR3 loop reads CSVEGASGIGNEQFF. For the CDR3, the DNA is TGCAGCGTTGAAGGGGCTAGCGGGATCGGCAATGAGCAGTTCTTC.

The CDR3 sequence is CASSPKASGGTFF. DNA of the CDR3: TGCGCCAGCAGTCCCAAGGCGAGTGGGGGGACTTTCTTT. The V gene is TRBV23-1, the J gene TRBJ1-1; D is perhaps TRBD1 (5 bases). TRBV23-1 is classed as an ORF, of uncertain function. This CDR3 has 13 residues. Trimming stripped 4 bases from V and 12 bases from J, with 18 bases between.

In this sample, this clone turned up a few times. The V call is TRBV7-7, the J call TRBJ2-5; the D gene is possibly TRBD1 (6 bases). Trimming cost V 1 base and J 4 bases, with 16 bases left between them. Germline CDR1 SSHAT, CDR2 FNYEAQ (reference sequence). The CDR3 is 16 amino acids. DNA of the CDR3: TGTGCCAGCAGCTTAGGCGGGCCAGGGGCGGGAGAGACCCAGTACTTC. It codes for CASSLGGPGAGETQYF.

The genes are TRBV18 and TRBJ2-7, with a weak D call TRBD1 (6 bases). Per germline, CDR1 KGHSH and CDR2 LQKENI. V was trimmed by 3 bases and J by 3 bases, leaving 12 bases between them. CDR3 size: 14 residues. The CDR3 protein is CASSPRQVSYEQYF. The CDR3 DNA is TGTGCCAGCTCACCGCGACAGGTTAGCTACGAGCAGTACTTC.

This rearrangement joins TRBV2 to TRBJ1-2, with 8 bases matching TRBD1. The CDR3 spans 14 residues. CDR1 and CDR2 from the germline V gene are SNHLY and FYNNEI. With 6 bases clipped from V and 4 bases from J, the junction kept 7 bases outside the gene matches. The CDR3 DNA reads TGTGCCAGCAGCCCAGGGGGCCGTGGCTATGGCTACACCTTC. It yields the protein CASSPGGRGYGYTF.

In nucleotides, the CDR3 is TGTGCCAGCAGCCTCCCGACACCCGGGGAGCTGTTTTTT. It translates to CASSLPTPGELFF. The chain links TRBV5-4 to TRBJ2-2; D is undetermined. Per the germline V gene, CDR1 is SGHNT and CDR2 is YYREEE (reference sequence). Trimming took off 4 bases at V and 6 bases at J, with 10 bases between the two ends. The CDR3 totals 13 residues.

CDR3 region: CASSIVDRANGYTF. CDR3 sequence (DNA): TGTGCCAGTAGTATAGTTGACAGGGCGAATGGCTACACCTTC. The V call is TRBV19, the J call TRBJ1-2; TRBD1 agrees at 7 bases. V was clipped by 1 base and J by 6 bases; unmatched bases: 5. Germline loops: CDR1 LNHDA, CDR2 SQIVND (reference sequence). The CDR3 covers 14 residues.

The chain has TRBV5-6 and TRBJ2-3; D might be TRBD1 (6 bases). The length of the CDR3 is 14 residues. Germline-derived CDR1 and CDR2 are SGHDT and YYEEEE. Trimming stripped 1 base from V and 1 base from J, with 7 bases between. CDR3 DNA: TGTGCCAGCAGCTTGAAGGGGGGCACAGATACGCAGTATTTT. Amino acid sequence: CASSLKGGTDTQYF.

The sample holds one count of this clone. The J gene is TRBJ1-2, the V gene TRBV6-5; D unclear. The V end was cut by 6 bases, the J end by 3 bases, with 8 bases between. The CDR3 has 12 amino acids. CDR1 is MNHEY, CDR2 SVGAGI, per germline. The CDR3 coding sequence is TGTGCCAGCAGCGACACCTACTATGGCTACACCTTC. It is translated as CASSDTYYGYTF.

The chain couples TRBV5-1 to TRBJ2-7, with 7 nucleotides matching TRBD2. V gave up 3 bases and J gave up 2 bases; unmatched junction bases: 8. Germline loops: CDR1 SGHRS, CDR2 YFSETQ. The CDR3 has 15 amino acids. The CDR3 DNA is TGCGCCAGCAGCTCGTGGGAGGGTCCTACCTACGAGCAGTACTTC. Translated: CASSSWEGPTYEQYF.

The V gene is TRBV6-1, the J gene TRBJ1-2; maybe TRBD1 (5 bases). Deletions cut 0 bases from V and 4 bases from J, with 21 bases between. The germline gives CDR1 MNHNS, CDR2 SASEGT. The CDR3 extends over 18 amino acids. The CDR3 DNA follows: TGTGCCAGCAGTGAAGCTAGGGGCAGGACTTCGGAGGGCTATGGCTACACCTTC. Translating gives CASSEARGRTSEGYGYTF.

The chain uses TRBV18 and TRBJ2-7; D is perhaps TRBD1 (6 bases). The CDR3 consists of 15 residues. CDR1 KGHSH and CDR2 LQKENI come from the germline V gene. Between the trimmed V and J ends, which lost 0 bases and 3 bases, there was a span of 12 bases. The CDR3 here is CASSPPFRGNYEQYF. The CDR3 coding sequence is TGTGCCAGCTCACCACCGTTCAGGGGTAACTACGAGCAGTACTTC. Combining the CDR3 with reference TRBV18 and TRBJ2-7 gives the whole variable domain NAGVMQNPRHLVRRRGQEARLRCSPMKGHSHVYWYRQLPEEGLKFMVYLQKENIIDESGMPKERFSAEFPKEGPSILRIQQVVRGDSAAYFCASSPPFRGNYEQYFGPGTRLTVT.

This clone has a handful of counts. The chain couples TRBV18 to TRBJ2-5; D may be TRBD2 (5 bases). V was trimmed by 6 bases and J by 5 bases, leaving 22 bases between them. The CDR3 contains 16 residues. Germline CDR1 and CDR2: KGHSH and LQKENI. CDR3 in amino acids: CASSSGRTRQAETQYF. The CDR3 DNA reads as TGTGCCAGCTCGTCTGGGAGAACCCGCCAGGCGGAGACCCAGTACTTC.

V usage is TRBV7-9 and J usage is TRBJ1-2; D perhaps matches TRBD1 (5 bases). The ends were cut back, 3 bases at V and 4 bases at J, with 21 bases in the middle. There are 17 residues in the CDR3. Germline V lookup: CDR1 SEHNR, CDR2 FQNEAQ (reference sequence). The CDR3, as DNA: TGTGCCAGCAGCTTTGGGGGAGCGGGGCCTCGGGGCTATGGCTACACCTTC. As protein: CASSFGGAGPRGYGYTF.

In its sample, this clone is medium-sized (0.01 to 0.1%). The V and J genes are TRBV10-2 and TRBJ2-1, with 7 bases identical to TRBD2. Germline trimming cut 4 bases from V and 8 bases from J; bases unmatched to any gene: 5. Germline CDR1 is WSHSY and CDR2 is SAAADI. The CDR3 length is 13 residues. Written as DNA, the CDR3 is TGCGCCAGCAGTGGGGGAGGGCGGGATGAGCAGTTCTTC. It specifies CASSGGGRDEQFF.

The chain joins TRBV7-6 to TRBJ2-1; D possibly corresponds to TRBD2 (5 bases). With 5 bases removed from V and 1 base from J, the gap between germline ends came to 18 bases. Germline CDR1 SGHVS, CDR2 FNYEAQ. This CDR3 has 17 amino acids. The CDR3 protein is CASSPTRTTQSYNEQFF. The CDR3 coding sequence is TGTGCCAGCAGCCCCACTAGGACGACCCAATCCTACAATGAGCAGTTCTTC.

This sequence joins TRBV6-5 and TRBJ1-2, with TRBD1 identical over 7 bases. This CDR3 region has 13 residues. J was trimmed by 4 bases and V by 8 bases; bases with no gene match: 7. Germline CDR1 MNHEY, CDR2 SVGAGI. CDR3 coding DNA: TGTGCCAGCGGAGACAGGGTTATCTATGGCTACACCTTC. Its translation is CASGDRVIYGYTF.

The chain's CDR3 is CASSRGGNTGELFF. In nucleotides, the CDR3 is TGTGCCAGCAGCCGAGGTGGGAACACCGGGGAGCTGTTTTTT. The chain has TRBV11-3 and TRBJ2-2; D not certain. CDR1 is SGHNT and CDR2 is YENEEA in the germline V gene. CDR3 length: 14 residues. The V and J ends lost 5 bases and 1 base respectively, with 8 bases between them.

The chain carries TRBV19 and TRBJ1-2; 9 bases fit TRBD1. Germline loops: CDR1 LNHDA, CDR2 SQIVND (reference sequence). The CDR3 covers 15 residues. Trimming cost V 4 bases and J 6 bases; bases outside gene matches: 9. The DNA for the CDR3 is TGTGCCAGTAGTACCTCCGGGACAGGGATGGATGGCTACACCTTC. It encodes CASSTSGTGMDGYTF.

This chain links TRBV30 with TRBJ2-3, with 12 bases identical to TRBD2. The CDR3 contains 14 residues. The junction had 1 base not matched to a gene; V was cut back by 4 bases and J by 2 bases. Looked up from germline, CDR1 is GTSNPN and CDR2 is SVGIG (reference sequence). CDR3 region: CAWTSGRDTDTQYF. The CDR3 bases are TGTGCCTGGACTAGCGGGAGGGACACAGATACGCAGTATTTT.

The chain carries TRBV27 and TRBJ1-6; TRBD1 agrees at 9 bases. V shed 6 bases, J shed 9 bases, and the junction held 12 bases outside the gene matches. The germline V gene has CDR1 MNHEY and CDR2 SMNVEV (reference sequence). This CDR3 comprises 16 residues. DNA of the CDR3: TGTGCCAGCAGGCAAATTCCCGGGACAGGGACTTCACCCCTCCACTTT. Its translation is CASRQIPGTGTSPLHF.

This sequence joins TRBV19 and TRBJ1-2; weak D call: TRBD1 (6 bases). Trimming shortened V by 7 bases and J by 4 bases, and 13 bases separated the two germline ends. Germline V gene lookup returns CDR1 LNHDA and CDR2 SQIVND (reference sequence). The CDR3 loop spans 13 amino acids. This CDR3 reads CASKVGGPYGYTF. The CDR3 DNA follows: TGTGCCAGTAAGGTCGGGGGGCCCTATGGCTACACCTTC.

CDR3 nucleotide sequence: TGTGCCAGAAGCTTGCGAGGGGACAGTCCCTACGAGCAGTACTTC. Translated: CARSLRGDSPYEQYF. V gene TRBV5-3 combines with J gene TRBJ2-7, with TRBD1 matching 7 bases. TRBV5-3 is an open reading frame whose function is uncertain. The J segment lost 2 bases and the V segment lost 1 base, leaving 6 bases of the junction unmatched. The length of the CDR3 is 15 residues.

In its sample, this clone was seen once. The chain is built from TRBV7-2 and TRBJ2-5, with TRBD2 matching 7 bases. Looked up from germline, CDR1 is SGHTA and CDR2 is FQGNSA. V dropped 5 bases and J dropped 1; count of bases not matched to a gene: 4. The CDR3 sequence is 14 residues long. The CDR3 sequence: CASSLGLLQETQYF. CDR3 nucleotides: TGTGCCAGCAGCCTGGGACTACTCCAAGAGACCCAGTACTTC.